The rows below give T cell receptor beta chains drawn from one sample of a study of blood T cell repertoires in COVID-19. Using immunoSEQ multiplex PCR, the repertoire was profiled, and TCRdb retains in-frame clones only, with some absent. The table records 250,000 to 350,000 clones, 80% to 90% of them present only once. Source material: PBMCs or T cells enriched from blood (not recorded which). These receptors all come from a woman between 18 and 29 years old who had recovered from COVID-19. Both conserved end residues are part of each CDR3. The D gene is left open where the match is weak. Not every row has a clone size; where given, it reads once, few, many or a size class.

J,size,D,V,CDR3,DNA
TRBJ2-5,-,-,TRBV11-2,CASSPQGSQETQYF,TGTGCCAGCAGCCCTCAGGGGAGCCAAGAGACCCAGTACTTC
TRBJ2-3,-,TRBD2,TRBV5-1,CASSFFRLAGGSSTDTQYF,TGCGCCAGCAGCTTCTTTCGACTAGCGGGGGGGTCGTCGACAGATACGCAGTATTTT
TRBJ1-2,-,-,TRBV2,CASSESTAGNGYTF,TGTGCCAGCAGTGAATCAACGGCAGGGAATGGCTACACCTTC
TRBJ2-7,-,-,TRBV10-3,CAISEIANSYEQYF,TGTGCCATCAGTGAGATCGCGAACTCCTACGAGCAGTACTTC
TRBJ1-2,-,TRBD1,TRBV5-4,CASSSVAGTGGIYGYTF,TGTGCCAGCAGCTCGGTAGCGGGGACAGGGGGCATATATGGCTACACCTTC
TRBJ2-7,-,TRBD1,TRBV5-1,CASSLVGTGDRYEQYF,TGCGCCAGCAGCTTGGTGGGGACAGGGGATCGCTACGAGCAGTACTTC
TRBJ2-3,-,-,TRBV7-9,CAILTNSISTDTQYF,TGTGCCATCCTGACTAATTCAATTAGCACAGATACGCAGTATTTT
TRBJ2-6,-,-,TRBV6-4,CASSDFAASSGANVLTF,TGTGCCAGCAGTGATTTCGCCGCCAGCTCTGGGGCCAACGTCCTGACTTTC
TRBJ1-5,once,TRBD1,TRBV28,CASSFRDRGNQPQHF,TGTGCCAGCAGTTTTCGGGACAGGGGAAATCAGCCCCAGCATTTT
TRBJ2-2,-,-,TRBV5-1,CASSLDRAGAGELFF,TGCGCCAGCAGCTTGGACAGGGCCGGTGCCGGGGAGCTGTTTTTT
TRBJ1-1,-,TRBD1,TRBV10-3,CATAGTVNTEAFF,TGTGCCACTGCCGGGACAGTCAACACTGAAGCTTTCTTT
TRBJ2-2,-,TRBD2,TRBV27,CASSSGLAGGPAPGELFF,TGTGCCAGCAGTTCGGGACTAGCGGGGGGGCCCGCCCCCGGGGAGCTGTTTTTT
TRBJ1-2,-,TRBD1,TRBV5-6,CASSLRDRGYGYTF,TGTGCCAGCAGCTTGAGGGACAGGGGTTATGGCTACACCTTC
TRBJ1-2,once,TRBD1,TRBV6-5,CASRETGVHGYTF,TGTGCCAGCAGGGAGACAGGGGTCCATGGCTACACCTTC
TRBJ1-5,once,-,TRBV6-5,CASSLDSTVPQHF,TGTGCCAGCAGTCTCGACAGCACGGTGCCCCAGCATTTT
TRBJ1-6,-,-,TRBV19,CASSMPGAGSAPLHF,TGTGCCAGTAGTATGCCCGGGGCGGGAAGTGCACCCCTCCACTTT
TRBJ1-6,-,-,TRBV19,CASSIDPGKYGYNSPLHF,TGTGCCAGTAGTATAGATCCGGGAAAATACGGCTATAATTCACCCCTCCACTTT
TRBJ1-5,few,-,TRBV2,CASSGNFYQPQHF,TGTGCCAGCAGTGGCAACTTCTATCAGCCCCAGCATTTT
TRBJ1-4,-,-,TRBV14,CASSHRSFTNEKLFF,TGTGCCAGCAGCCACAGAAGTTTTACTAATGAAAAACTGTTTTTT
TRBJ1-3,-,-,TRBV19,CASSAAARSSGNTIYF,TGTGCCAGTAGTGCCGCGGCGCGGAGCTCTGGAAACACCATATATTTT
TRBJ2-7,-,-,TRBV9,CASSVWAFSYEQYF,TGTGCCAGCAGCGTTTGGGCATTCTCCTACGAGCAGTACTTC
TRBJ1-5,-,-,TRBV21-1,CAYPGDRDNQPQHF,TGTGCCTACCCCGGGGACAGGGATAATCAGCCCCAGCATTTT
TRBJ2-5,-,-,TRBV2,CASNEYGREETQYF,TGTGCCAGCAATGAATATGGCAGGGAAGAGACCCAGTACTTC
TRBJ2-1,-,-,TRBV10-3,CAISDQAGNEQFF,TGTGCCATCAGTGACCAAGCGGGCAATGAGCAGTTCTTC
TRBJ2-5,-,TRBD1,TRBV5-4,CASSSQGASLVETQYF,TGTGCCAGCAGCTCTCAGGGGGCGAGTCTGGTAGAGACCCAGTACTTC
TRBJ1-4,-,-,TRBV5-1,CASSLGTANEKLFF,TGCGCCAGCAGCTTGGGGACAGCTAATGAAAAACTGTTTTTT
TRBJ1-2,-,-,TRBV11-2,CASSSPWGRENYGYTF,TGTGCCAGCAGCTCCCCTTGGGGAAGGGAGAACTATGGCTACACCTTC
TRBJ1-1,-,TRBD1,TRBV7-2,CASSYRTGNTEAFF,TGTGCCAGCAGCTATCGGACAGGAAACACTGAAGCTTTCTTT